The 11 T cell receptor beta chains below were found in one sample sequenced in a study of cytomegalovirus exposure and HLA in healthy donors. The study ran its PCR with 60 Vbeta and 13 Jbeta primers. The method was immunoSEQ multiplex PCR; TCRdb's version includes in-frame clones alone and lacks a portion of them. The sample has about 220,000 clones, around 80% seen once; the top ten hold more than 0.6%. Sequencing was carried out using PBMCs. The receptors here all came from a boy younger than 10 in good health and CMV-seronegative.

The chain links TRBV11-1 to TRBJ1-6; D is perhaps TRBD1 (5 bases). The CDR3 length is 15 residues. Germline CDR1 reads SGHAT; CDR2 reads FQDESV (reference sequence). V was shortened by 3 bases and J by 5 bases, with 11 bases between the two germline ends. Here the CDR3 reads CASSFQTANNSPLHF. CDR3 coding DNA: TGTGCCAGCAGCTTTCAGACAGCCAATAATTCACCCCTCCACTTT. Full variable domain (missing parts from reference TRBV11-1 and TRBJ1-6): EAEVAQSPRYKITEKSQAVAFWCDPISGHATLYWYRQILGQGPELLVQFQDESVVDDSQLPKDRFSAERLKGVDSTLKIQPAELGDSAMYLCASSFQTANNSPLHFGNGTRLTVT.

This chain connects TRBV5-3 to TRBJ2-3; 7 nucleotides agree with TRBD2. TRBV5-3 is an ORF, with its function uncertain. This CDR3 is 14 amino acids long. V lost 6 bases and J lost 2; bases outside the gene matches: 6. The CDR3: CARNSGPFTDTQYF. Written as DNA, the CDR3 is TGTGCCAGAAATAGCGGGCCTTTCACAGATACGCAGTATTTT.

V and J are TRBV7-8 and TRBJ2-7; weak D call: TRBD2 (6 bases). From germline, CDR1 is SGHVS and CDR2 FQNEAQ. V was shortened by 2 bases and J by 4 bases, with 12 bases between the two germline ends. CDR3 length: 14 residues. In DNA form, the CDR3 reads TGTGCCAGCAGCTTATTCGGCGGGGCATACGAGCAGTACTTC. Translating it yields CASSLFGGAYEQYF. Filled out from reference TRBV7-8 and TRBJ2-7, the complete variable domain reads GAGVSQSPRYKVAKRGQDVALRCDPISGHVSLFWYQQALGQGPEFLTYFQNEAQLDKSGLPSDRFFAERPEGSVSTLKIQRTQQEDSAVYLCASSLFGGAYEQYFGPGTRLTVT.

The chain joins TRBV2 to TRBJ2-2; D is unclear. V dropped 11 bases and J dropped 2 bases, with 12 bases sitting between them. This CDR3 is built from 13 residues. Germline V CDR1 and CDR2: SNHLY, FYNNEI. The CDR3 loop reads CAAQQRNTGELFF. CDR3 nucleotide sequence: TGTGCCGCCCAGCAGCGTAACACCGGGGAGCTGTTTTTT.

The V and J genes are TRBV7-9 and TRBJ2-2; tentatively, D is TRBD2 (6 bases). Germline-derived CDR1 and CDR2 are SEHNR and FQNEAQ (reference sequence). The CDR3 has 14 amino acids. V shed 2 bases and J shed 7 bases, with 11 bases lying between them. The chain's CDR3 is CASSLLAEYGELFF. DNA of the CDR3: TGTGCCAGCAGCTTATTAGCGGAGTACGGGGAGCTGTTTTTT. The entire variable domain, with the rest obtained from reference TRBV7-9 and TRBJ2-2, is as follows: DTGVSQNPRHKITKRGQNVTFRCDPISEHNRLYWYRQTLGQGPEFLTYFQNEAQLEKSRLLSDRFSAERPKGSFSTLEIQRTEQGDSAMYLCASSLLAEYGELFFGEGSRLTVL.

The rearrangement uses TRBV23-1 and TRBJ2-7; 9 nucleotides line up with TRBD1. TRBV23-1 is recorded as an ORF, its role being uncertain. Trimming at V came to 2 bases and at J to 4 bases, leaving 12 bases not matched to a gene. This CDR3 region has 17 residues. The CDR3 here is CASSQAQDSGTGYEQYF. CDR3 in DNA: TGCGCCAGCAGTCAAGCCCAGGACAGTGGGACAGGGTACGAGCAGTACTTC.

CDR3 protein: CASSRQGAGELFF. DNA of the CDR3: TGCGCCAGCAGCCGACAGGGGGCCGGGGAGCTGTTTTTT. The chain uses TRBV4-1 and TRBJ2-2; TRBD1 agrees at 9 bases. Germline V gives CDR1 MGHRA, CDR2 YSYEKL. After removal of 4 bases from V and 6 bases from J, the junction contained 0 bases not matched to a gene. The CDR3 length is 13 residues.

The chain combines TRBV28 with TRBJ2-7; TRBD2 matches at 9 bases. Germline V lookup: CDR1 MDHEN, CDR2 SYDVKM. V lost 6 bases, J lost 4 bases, and 7 bases stayed unmatched. This CDR3 spans 14 amino acids. The CDR3 reads CASSHVLAGYEQYF. The CDR3 DNA reads TGTGCCAGCAGCCACGTGCTAGCGGGGTACGAGCAGTACTTC.

This chain uses TRBV13 with TRBJ2-6; 7 positions match TRBD1. With V trimmed by 0 bases and J by 0 bases, 11 bases remained unmatched. The CDR3 has 20 residues. CDR1 is PRHDT, CDR2 FYEKMQ, per germline (reference sequence). CDR3 nucleotide sequence: TGTGCCAGCAGCTTAGGGGACAGGTATCAATATAGCTCTGGGGCCAACGTCCTGACTTTC. Its translation: CASSLGDRYQYSSGANVLTF.

This chain uses TRBV7-9 with TRBJ2-7; 9 bases line up with TRBD1. Per germline, CDR1 SEHNR and CDR2 FQNEAQ (reference sequence). This CDR3 has 16 amino acids. J was trimmed by 3 bases and V by 1 base; bases with no gene match: 7. As DNA, the CDR3 is TGTGCCAGCAGCTTAGGTTGGACAGGGGAGGGCTACGAGCAGTACTTC. Translated, it gives CASSLGWTGEGYEQYF.

This rearrangement joins TRBV6-5 to TRBJ1-2; D gene uncertain. The CDR3 covers 14 residues. Germline lookup yields CDR1 MNHEY and CDR2 SVGAGI. V shed 0 bases and J shed 7 bases, with 12 bases lying between them. CDR3 region: CASSYSTGSSGYTF. CDR3 bases: TGTGCCAGCAGTTACTCGACCGGGAGTTCTGGCTACACCTTC.